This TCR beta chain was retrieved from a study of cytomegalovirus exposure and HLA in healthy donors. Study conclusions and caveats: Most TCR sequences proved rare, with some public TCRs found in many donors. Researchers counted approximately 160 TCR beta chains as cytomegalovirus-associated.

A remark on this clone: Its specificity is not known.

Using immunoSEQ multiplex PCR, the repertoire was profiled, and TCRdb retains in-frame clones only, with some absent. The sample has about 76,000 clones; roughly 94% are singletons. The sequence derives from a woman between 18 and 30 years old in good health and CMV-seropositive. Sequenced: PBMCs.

CDR3 region: CASRAGTDTQYF. DNA of the CDR3: TGTGCCAGCAGGGCGGGCACAGATACGCAGTATTTT. The genes are TRBV6-6 and TRBJ2-3, with unresolved D. CDR1 and CDR2 (germline): MNHNY, SVGAGI (reference sequence). The length of the CDR3 is 12 residues. V lost 6 bases and J lost 1, with 5 bases in between.